Shown below are 6 T cell receptor beta chains from a single sample sequenced in a study of blood T cell repertoires in COVID-19. TCRdb keeps only in-frame clones here, not all; method: immunoSEQ multiplex PCR. The sample lists some 250,000 clones, roughly 86% occurring once. Sequences were obtained from peripheral blood. These receptors all come from a man at least 80 years old with acute or convalescent COVID-19.

This chain connects TRBV3-1 (or the pseudogene TRBV3-2) to TRBJ1-5; tentative D call: TRBD1 (6 bases). CDR1 and CDR2 (germline): LGHDT, YNNKEL (reference sequence). Deletions cut 3 bases from V and 7 bases from J, with 13 bases between. The CDR3 contains 14 residues. CDR3 nucleotide sequence: TGTGCCAGCAGCCAGGACAGCTCTGGCCAGCCCCAGCATTTT. Translating it yields CASSQDSSGQPQHF.

The chain joins TRBV27 to TRBJ2-1, with 7 bases identical to TRBD2. Germline V gene data show CDR1 as MNHEY and CDR2 as SMNVEV (reference sequence). Losses at the gene ends were 5 bases for V and 0 bases for J; bases not matched to a gene: 7. CDR3 length: 16 residues. CDR3 residues: CASSGAGDSSYNEQFF. CDR3 nucleotides: TGTGCCAGCAGTGGGGCGGGAGACAGCTCCTACAATGAGCAGTTCTTC.

This sequence joins TRBV19 and TRBJ2-1; 9 bases are shared with TRBD1. Germline V gene sequence: CDR1 LNHDA, CDR2 SQIVND (reference sequence). Losses at the gene ends were 5 bases for V and 4 bases for J; bases not matched to a gene: 6. The CDR3 runs 15 residues. The CDR3 coding sequence is TGTGCCAGTAGTCTACGACAGGGGGGATACAATGAGCAGTTCTTC. The encoded protein is CASSLRQGGYNEQFF.

The V call is TRBV3-1 (or the pseudogene TRBV3-2), the J call TRBJ2-5; 10 bases are shared with TRBD2. V shed 4 bases, J shed 4 bases, and the junction held 6 bases outside the gene matches. Germline values: CDR1 LGHDT, CDR2 YNNKEL (reference sequence). The CDR3 has 15 amino acids. CDR3 coding DNA: TGTGCCAGCAGCCTACCTAGCGGGAGACGAGAGACCCAGTACTTC. Amino acids: CASSLPSGRRETQYF.

This chain joins TRBV19 and TRBJ1-5; 8 nucleotides agree with TRBD1. CDR3 length: 15 amino acids. V dropped 5 bases and J dropped 5; count of bases not matched to a gene: 8. The germline V gene encodes CDR1 LNHDA and CDR2 SQIVND (reference sequence). CDR3 nucleotide sequence: TGTGCCAGTAGTCCAAAGGACAGGGACTATCAGCCCCAGCATTTT. Amino acids: CASSPKDRDYQPQHF.

This chain joins TRBV23-1 and TRBJ1-5, with a possible D match to TRBD1 (5 bases). TRBV23-1 is an ORF for which the function is uncertain. The V end lost 8 bases, the J end lost 3 bases, and 8 bases lay between the germline ends. This CDR3 is 12 amino acids long. CDR3 nucleotides: TGCGCCAGCGGACATTTCAATCAGCCCCAGCATTTT. Its translation: CASGHFNQPQHF.